This entry features one TCR beta chain sequence. Its antigen is currently not known. The sample holds no much larger clone one base away, and base qualities are not on file. This specimen includes other DNA sequences encoding the same CDR3. This sample was included in a study of shared clonotypes between healthy human individuals (dated by TCRdb to the early 2020s). For the wider study: The cohort included three men and a couple of women between 18 and 49 years of age. To increase sequencing depth and limit assay-specific biases, different laboratories used diverse techniques to prepare libraries and sequence TCR repertoires. Between about 0.8 and 9 billion PBMCs per donor were obtained by leukapheresis. Per donor, three plates each were used for CD4 naive and CD4 memory, two for CD8 naive, and one for CD8 memory. The study deeply sequenced blood TCR repertoires of five healthy adults to estimate repertoire size and the extent of clonotype sharing between individuals. What the study reported, not specific to this receptor: Based on pairwise subsampling, the degree of clonotype sharing among donors was expected to be affected by sequencing depth. Compared with non-shared clonotypes, the clonotypes found in all four sorted-subset donors had higher generation probabilities. Sampling was limited to blood, and TCR repertoires in tissue likely differ from TCR repertoires in blood. Incomplete sequencing was indicated by rarefaction of sorted-subset datasets, despite the large sequencing depth. Naive subsets generally had larger estimated clonotype richness than memory subsets. Because the study included only a small number of donors, the genetic and exposure-history diversity represented was limited. When four donors were compared, the shared fraction of clonotypes was about 5.4% for naive CD4, roughly 3.3% for naive CD8, 2.3% for memory CD4, and approximately 0.4% for memory CD8.

Using the deep immunoSEQ assay, multiplex PCR amplified TCR CDR3 regions from genomic DNA. Extracted genomic DNA from each cell subset was distributed evenly across all wells of several immunoSEQ 96-well plates, and each plate was treated as a replicate. Each replicate PCR for sorted subsets received about 210 ng genomic DNA, equal to 28,000 or so T cell genomes. Purified libraries were quantified with a Qubit 3.0 fluorometer, sized on a Bioanalyzer 2100, and re-quantified with the KAPA Library Quantification kit. A separate single-read 150-cycle Illumina NextSeq 550 flow cell was used to sequence each immunoSEQ 96-well plate. The original methods were these. Because the immunoSEQ output included only junctional sequences and no quality scores, the filtering could not be the same as the filtering used for full-length reads. To assign V/J genes and CDR3, sequences were annotated against IMGT germline references using PyIR, a Python wrapper for IgBLAST v1.9. Reads were filtered out if the reads had weak V/J assignments (E-value above 1e-6), no CDR3, stop codons, out-of-frame junctions, or ambiguous translated residues. V3J clonotypes were defined as sequences sharing the same inferred V gene, J gene, and CDR3 amino acid sequence. The percentage overlap between two repertoires was calculated by dividing the number of shared unique clonotypes by the size of the smaller repertoire. Three approaches were used to assess repertoire richness: RTK rarefaction, the Chao1 estimator, and Recon v2.1 estimates of unobserved clonotypes. For all TCRbeta clonotypes obtained by the gDNA method from several donors, generation probabilities were computed with OLGA. TCRdb holds this immuneACCESS table with in-frame rearrangements only. Some clones are missing; in checked studies, unresolved V genes explain under half, and the rest has no known cause. V, J and clone size are taken as reported in that table, and D and trimming were inferred from the DNA itself. The sample yields 1.5 million to 2.5 million clones; approximately 95% were counted once. The leading ten clones occupy approximately 1% of the sample.

CDR3 length: 14 amino acids, cysteine to phenylalanine. Only the CDR3 portion is preserved as DNA: 42 bases, with reading frame beginning at the first base. Reading the germline V gene (reference sequence) gives CDR1 LNHDA and CDR2 SQIVND. The germline V and J ends show losses of 3 bases and 1 base respectively, and no gene match explains 3 bases of the junction. CD8 naive samples consisted of CD45RO-negative cells that were positively selected for CCR7, yielding a CD45RA+CCR7+ population without TemRA cells. The donors were healthy, HIV-negative adults with no recently reported acute infections or vaccinations. Every donor was a Caucasian adult residing in Nashville, Tennessee, USA. Blood was collected by leukapheresis, and PBMCs were isolated by Ficoll-Histopaque density gradient centrifugation and then cryopreserved in liquid nitrogen vapor phase. Purity and quantity of every magnetically sorted T cell population were checked by analytical flow cytometry. Each sorted fraction had its genomic DNA isolated and then quantified by UV absorbance on a Nanodrop 2000c.

Sequencing input: naive CD8+ T cells sorted from blood. Taken with the paper, the label for cell subset or site translates to: CD45RA+CCR7+. The V and J genes are TRBV19 and TRBJ2-7; TRBD1 agrees with 7 junctional bases. This clonotype was sampled from a man in his late teens or twenties in good health. The base sequence is TGTGCCAGTAGTATCATACAGGGGTCCTACGAGCAGTACTTC. It translates to CASSIIQGSYEQYF.